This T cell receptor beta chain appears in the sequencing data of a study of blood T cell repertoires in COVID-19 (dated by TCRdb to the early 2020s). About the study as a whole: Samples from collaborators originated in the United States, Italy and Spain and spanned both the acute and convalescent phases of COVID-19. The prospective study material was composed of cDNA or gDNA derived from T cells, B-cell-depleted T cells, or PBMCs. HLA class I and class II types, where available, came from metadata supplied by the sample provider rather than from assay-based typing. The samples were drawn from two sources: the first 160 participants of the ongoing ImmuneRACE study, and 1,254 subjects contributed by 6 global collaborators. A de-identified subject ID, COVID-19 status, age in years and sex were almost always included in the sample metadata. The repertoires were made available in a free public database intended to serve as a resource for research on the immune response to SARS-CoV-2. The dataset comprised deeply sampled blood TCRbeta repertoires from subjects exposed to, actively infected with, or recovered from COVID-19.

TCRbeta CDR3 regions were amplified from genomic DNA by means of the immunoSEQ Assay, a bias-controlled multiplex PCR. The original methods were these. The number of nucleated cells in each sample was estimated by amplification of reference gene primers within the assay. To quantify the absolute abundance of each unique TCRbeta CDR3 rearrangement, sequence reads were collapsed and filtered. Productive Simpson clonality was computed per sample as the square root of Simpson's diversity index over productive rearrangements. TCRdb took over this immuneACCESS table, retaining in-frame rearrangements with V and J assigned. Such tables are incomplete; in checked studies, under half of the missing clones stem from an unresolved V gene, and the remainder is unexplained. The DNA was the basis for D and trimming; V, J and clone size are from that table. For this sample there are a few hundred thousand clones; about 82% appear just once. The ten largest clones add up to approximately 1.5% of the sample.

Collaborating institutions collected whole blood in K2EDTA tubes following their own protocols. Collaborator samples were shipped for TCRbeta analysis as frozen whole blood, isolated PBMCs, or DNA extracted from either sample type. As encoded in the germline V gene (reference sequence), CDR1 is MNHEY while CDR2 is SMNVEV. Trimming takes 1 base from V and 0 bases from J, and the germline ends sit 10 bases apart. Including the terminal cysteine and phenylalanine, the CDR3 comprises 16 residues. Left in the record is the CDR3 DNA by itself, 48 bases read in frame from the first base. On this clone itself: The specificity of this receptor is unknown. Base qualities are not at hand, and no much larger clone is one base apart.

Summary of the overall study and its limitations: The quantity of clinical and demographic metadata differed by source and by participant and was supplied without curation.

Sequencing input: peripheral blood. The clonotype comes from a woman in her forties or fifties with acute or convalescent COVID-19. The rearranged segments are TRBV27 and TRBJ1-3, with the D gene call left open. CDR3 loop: CASSLYGGPSGNTIYF. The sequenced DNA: TGTGCCAGCAGTTTATATGGAGGGCCCTCTGGAAACACCATATATTTT.